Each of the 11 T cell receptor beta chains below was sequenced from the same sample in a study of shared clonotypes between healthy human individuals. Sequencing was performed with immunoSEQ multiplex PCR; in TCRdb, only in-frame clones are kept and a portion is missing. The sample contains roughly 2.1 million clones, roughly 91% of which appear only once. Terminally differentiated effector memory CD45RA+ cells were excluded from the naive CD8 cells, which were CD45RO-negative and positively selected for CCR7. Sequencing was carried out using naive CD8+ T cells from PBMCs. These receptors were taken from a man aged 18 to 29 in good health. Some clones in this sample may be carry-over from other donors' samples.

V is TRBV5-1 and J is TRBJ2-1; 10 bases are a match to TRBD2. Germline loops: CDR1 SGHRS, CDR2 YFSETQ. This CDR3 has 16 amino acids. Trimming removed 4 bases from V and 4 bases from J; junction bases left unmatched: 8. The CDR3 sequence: CASSRLAGGNYNEQFF. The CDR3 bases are TGCGCCAGCAGCAGATTAGCGGGAGGCAATTACAATGAGCAGTTCTTC.

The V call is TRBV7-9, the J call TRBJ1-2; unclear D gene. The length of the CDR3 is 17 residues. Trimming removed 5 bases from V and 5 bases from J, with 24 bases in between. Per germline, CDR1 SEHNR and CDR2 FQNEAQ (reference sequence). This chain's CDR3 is CASSDIRPSYGGYGYTF. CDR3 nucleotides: TGTGCCAGCAGCGATATCAGACCTTCTTACGGAGGATATGGCTACACCTTC. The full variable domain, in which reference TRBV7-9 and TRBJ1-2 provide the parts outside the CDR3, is DTGVSQNPRHKITKRGQNVTFRCDPISEHNRLYWYRQTLGQGPEFLTYFQNEAQLEKSRLLSDRFSAERPKGSFSTLEIQRTEQGDSAMYLCASSDIRPSYGGYGYTFGSGTRLTVV.

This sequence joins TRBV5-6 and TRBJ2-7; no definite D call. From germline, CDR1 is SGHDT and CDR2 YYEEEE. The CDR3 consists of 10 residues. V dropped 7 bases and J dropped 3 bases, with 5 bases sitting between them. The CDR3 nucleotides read TGTGCCAGCGGTGACTACGAGCAGTACTTC. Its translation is CASGDYEQYF.

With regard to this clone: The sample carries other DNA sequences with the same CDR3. Here the CDR3 DNA reads TGTGCCAGCAGCTTACCACTAAGCTACGAGCAGTACTTC. Amino acid sequence: CASSLPLSYEQYF. The chain employs TRBV7-9 and TRBJ2-7, with unresolved D. V gave up 2 bases and J gave up 3 bases, with 8 bases separating them. Germline V CDR1 and CDR2: SEHNR, FQNEAQ (reference sequence). This CDR3 comprises 13 residues.

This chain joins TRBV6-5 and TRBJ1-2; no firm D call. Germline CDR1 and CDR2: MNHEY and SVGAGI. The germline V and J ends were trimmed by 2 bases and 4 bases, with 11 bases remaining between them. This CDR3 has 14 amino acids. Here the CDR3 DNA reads TGTGCCAGCAGTTACCGCCCCGAGGGCTATGGCTACACCTTC. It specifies CASSYRPEGYGYTF.

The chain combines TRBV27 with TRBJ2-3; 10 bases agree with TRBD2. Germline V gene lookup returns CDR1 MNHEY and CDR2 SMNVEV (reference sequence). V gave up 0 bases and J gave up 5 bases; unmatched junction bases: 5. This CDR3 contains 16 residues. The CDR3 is CASSLSLAGVIDTQYF. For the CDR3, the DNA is TGTGCCAGCAGTTTATCGCTAGCGGGAGTCATAGATACGCAGTATTTT.

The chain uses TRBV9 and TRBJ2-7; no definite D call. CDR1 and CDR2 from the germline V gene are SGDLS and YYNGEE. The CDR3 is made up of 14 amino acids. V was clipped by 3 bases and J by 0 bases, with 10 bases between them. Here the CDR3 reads CASSGEGSSYEQYF. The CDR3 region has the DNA TGTGCCAGCAGCGGAGAAGGAAGCTCCTACGAGCAGTACTTC.

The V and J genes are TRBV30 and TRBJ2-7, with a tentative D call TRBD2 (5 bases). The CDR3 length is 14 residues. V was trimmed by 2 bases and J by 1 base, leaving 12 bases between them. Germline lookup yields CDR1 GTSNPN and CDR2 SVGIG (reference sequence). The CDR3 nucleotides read TGTGCCTGGAGTATACGAGGGTATTCCTACGAGCAGTACTTC. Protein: CAWSIRGYSYEQYF.

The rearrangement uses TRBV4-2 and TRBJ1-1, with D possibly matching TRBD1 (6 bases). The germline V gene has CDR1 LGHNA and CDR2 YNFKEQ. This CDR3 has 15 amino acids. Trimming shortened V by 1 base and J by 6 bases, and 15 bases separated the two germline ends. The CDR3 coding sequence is TGTGCCAGCAGCCAAGTTACACAGGGCGGCGCTGAAGCTTTCTTT. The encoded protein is CASSQVTQGGAEAFF.

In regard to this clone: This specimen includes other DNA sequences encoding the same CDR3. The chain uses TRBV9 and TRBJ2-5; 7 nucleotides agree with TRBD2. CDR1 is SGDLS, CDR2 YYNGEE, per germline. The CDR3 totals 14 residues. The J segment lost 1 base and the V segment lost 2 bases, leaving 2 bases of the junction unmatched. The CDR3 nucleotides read TGTGCCAGCAGCGTTAGCGGGTTCCAAGAGACCCAGTACTTC. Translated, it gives CASSVSGFQETQYF.

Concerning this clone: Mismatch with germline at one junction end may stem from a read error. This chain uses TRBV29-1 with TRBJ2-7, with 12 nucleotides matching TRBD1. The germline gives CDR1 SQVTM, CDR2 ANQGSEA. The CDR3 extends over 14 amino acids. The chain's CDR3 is CSVEGTGGGDEQYF. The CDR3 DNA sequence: TGCAGCGTCGAAGGGACAGGGGGCGGGGACGAGCAGTACTTC.